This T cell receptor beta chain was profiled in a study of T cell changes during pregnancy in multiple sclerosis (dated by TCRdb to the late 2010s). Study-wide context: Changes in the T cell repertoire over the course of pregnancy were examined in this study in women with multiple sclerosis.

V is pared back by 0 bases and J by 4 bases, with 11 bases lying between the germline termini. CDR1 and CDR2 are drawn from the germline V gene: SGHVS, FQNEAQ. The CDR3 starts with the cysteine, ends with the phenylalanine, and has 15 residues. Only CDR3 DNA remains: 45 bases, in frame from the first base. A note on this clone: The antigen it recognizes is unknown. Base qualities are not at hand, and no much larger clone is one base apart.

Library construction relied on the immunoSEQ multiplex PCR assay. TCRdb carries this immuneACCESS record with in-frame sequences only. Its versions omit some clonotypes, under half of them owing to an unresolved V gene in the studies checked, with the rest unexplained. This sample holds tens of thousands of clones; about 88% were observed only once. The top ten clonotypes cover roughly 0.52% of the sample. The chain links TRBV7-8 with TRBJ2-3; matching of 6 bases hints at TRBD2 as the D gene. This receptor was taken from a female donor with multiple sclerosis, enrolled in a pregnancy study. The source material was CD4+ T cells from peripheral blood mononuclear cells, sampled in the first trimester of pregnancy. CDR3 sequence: CASSLAVGRPDTQYF. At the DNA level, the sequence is TGTGCCAGCAGCTTAGCGGTAGGGAGGCCAGATACGCAGTATTTT.